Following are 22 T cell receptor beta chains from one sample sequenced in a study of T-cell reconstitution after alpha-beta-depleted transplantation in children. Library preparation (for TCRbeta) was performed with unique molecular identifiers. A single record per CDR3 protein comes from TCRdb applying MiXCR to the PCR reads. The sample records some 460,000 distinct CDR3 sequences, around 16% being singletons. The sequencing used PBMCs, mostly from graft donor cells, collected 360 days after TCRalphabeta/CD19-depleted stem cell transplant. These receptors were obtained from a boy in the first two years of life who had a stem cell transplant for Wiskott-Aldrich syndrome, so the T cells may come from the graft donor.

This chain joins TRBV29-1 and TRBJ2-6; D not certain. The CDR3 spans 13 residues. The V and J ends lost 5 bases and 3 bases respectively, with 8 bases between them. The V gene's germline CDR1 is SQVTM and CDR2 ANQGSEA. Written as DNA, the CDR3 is TGCAGCGTTTTAGGTAGTGGGGCCAACGTCCTGACTTTC. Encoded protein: CSVLGSGANVLTF.

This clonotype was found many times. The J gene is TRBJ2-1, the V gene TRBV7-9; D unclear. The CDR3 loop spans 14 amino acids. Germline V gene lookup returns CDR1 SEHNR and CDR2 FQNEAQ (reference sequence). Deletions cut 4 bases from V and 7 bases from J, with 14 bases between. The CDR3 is CASSSYVDGNEQFF. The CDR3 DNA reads TGTGCCAGCAGCTCATACGTGGACGGAAATGAGCAGTTCTTC.

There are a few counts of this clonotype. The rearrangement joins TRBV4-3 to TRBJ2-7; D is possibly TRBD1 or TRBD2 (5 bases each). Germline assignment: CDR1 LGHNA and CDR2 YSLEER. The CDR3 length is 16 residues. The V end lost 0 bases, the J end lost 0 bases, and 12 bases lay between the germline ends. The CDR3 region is CASSQEARGNSYEQYF. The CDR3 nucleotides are TGCGCCAGCAGCCAAGAGGCCCGGGGCAACTCCTACGAGCAGTACTTC.

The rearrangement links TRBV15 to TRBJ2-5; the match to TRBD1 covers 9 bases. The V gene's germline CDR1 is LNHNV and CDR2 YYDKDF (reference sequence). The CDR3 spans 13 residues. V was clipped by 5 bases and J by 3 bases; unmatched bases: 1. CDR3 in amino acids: CATSGQGKETQYF. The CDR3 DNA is TGTGCCACCAGCGGACAGGGGAAAGAGACCCAGTACTTC. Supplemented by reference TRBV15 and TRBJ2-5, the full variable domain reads DAMVIQNPRYQVTQFGKPVTLSCSQTLNHNVMYWYQQKSSQAPKLLFHYYDKDFNNEADTPDNFQSRRPNTSFCFLDIRSPGLGDTAMYLCATSGQGKETQYFGPGTRLLVL.

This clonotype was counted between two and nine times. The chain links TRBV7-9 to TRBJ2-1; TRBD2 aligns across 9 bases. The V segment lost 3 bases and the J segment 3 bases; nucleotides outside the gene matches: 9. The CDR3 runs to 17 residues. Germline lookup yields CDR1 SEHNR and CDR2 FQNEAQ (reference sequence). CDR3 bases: TGTGCCAGCAGCTTTGAAGCGGGGGGTCCCTTCTACAATGAGCAGTTCTTC. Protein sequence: CASSFEAGGPFYNEQFF.

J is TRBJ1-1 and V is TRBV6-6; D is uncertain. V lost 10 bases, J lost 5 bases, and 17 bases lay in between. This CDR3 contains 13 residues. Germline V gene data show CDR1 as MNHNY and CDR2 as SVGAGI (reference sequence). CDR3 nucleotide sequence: TGTGCCACCAGAGGAGACGCCTATACTGAAGCTTTCTTT. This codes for CATRGDAYTEAFF.

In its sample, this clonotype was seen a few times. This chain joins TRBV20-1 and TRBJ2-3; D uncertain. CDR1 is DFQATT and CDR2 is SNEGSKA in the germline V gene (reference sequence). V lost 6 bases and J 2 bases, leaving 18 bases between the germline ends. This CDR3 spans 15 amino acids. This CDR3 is CSAPEVTDNTDTQYF. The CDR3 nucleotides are TGCAGTGCACCAGAGGTTACAGACAACACAGATACGCAGTATTTT.

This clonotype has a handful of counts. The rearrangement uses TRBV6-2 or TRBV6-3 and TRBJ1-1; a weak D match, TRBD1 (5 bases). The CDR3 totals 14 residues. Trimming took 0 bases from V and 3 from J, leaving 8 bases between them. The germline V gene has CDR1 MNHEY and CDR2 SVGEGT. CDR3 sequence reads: CASSYSGTDTEAFF. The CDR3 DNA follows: TGTGCCAGCAGTTACTCGGGGACGGACACTGAAGCTTTCTTT.

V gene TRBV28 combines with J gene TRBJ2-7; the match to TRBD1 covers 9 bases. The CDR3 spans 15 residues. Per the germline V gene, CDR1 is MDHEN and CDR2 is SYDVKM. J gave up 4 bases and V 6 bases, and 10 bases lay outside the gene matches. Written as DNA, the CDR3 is TGTGCCAGCAGGAGAGCCGGGACAGGGAGGTACGAGCAGTACTTC. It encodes CASRRAGTGRYEQYF.

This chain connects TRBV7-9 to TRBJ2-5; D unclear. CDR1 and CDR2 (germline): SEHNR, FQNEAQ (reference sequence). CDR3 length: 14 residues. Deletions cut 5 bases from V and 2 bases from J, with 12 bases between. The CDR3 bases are TGTGCCAGCAGCCCCGTCTGGGGACAAGAGACCCAGTACTTC. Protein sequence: CASSPVWGQETQYF.

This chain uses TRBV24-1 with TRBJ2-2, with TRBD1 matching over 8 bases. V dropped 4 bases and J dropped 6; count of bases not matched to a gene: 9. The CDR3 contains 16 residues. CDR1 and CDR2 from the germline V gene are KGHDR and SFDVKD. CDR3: CATSDWTGLGSGELFF. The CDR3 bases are TGTGCCACCAGTGACTGGACAGGGCTCGGGTCCGGGGAGCTGTTTTTT.

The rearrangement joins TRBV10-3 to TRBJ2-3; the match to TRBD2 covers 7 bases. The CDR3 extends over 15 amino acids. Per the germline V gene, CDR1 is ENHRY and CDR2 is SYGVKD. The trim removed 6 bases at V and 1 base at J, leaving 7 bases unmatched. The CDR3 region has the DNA TGTGCCATCAGACAGGCTCTAGCGGGCACAGATACGCAGTATTTT. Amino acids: CAIRQALAGTDTQYF.

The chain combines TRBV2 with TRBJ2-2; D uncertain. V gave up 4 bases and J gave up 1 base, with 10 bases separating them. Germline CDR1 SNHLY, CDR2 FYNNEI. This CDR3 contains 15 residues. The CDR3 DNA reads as TGTGCCAGCAGTGTGAGCAGTATGAACACCGGGGAGCTGTTTTTT. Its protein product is CASSVSSMNTGELFF.

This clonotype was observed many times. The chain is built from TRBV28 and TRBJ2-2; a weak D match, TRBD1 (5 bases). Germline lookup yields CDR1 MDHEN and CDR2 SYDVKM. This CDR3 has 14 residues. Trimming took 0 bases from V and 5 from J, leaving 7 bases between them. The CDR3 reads CASSLWTETGELFF. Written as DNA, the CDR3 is TGTGCCAGCAGTTTATGGACAGAAACCGGGGAGCTGTTTTTT.

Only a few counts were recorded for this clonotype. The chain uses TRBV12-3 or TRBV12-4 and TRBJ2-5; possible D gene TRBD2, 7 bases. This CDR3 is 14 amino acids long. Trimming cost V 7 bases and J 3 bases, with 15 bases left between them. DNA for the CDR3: TGTGCCAGCAACTTAGGGGGGGGAAAAGAGACCCAGTACTTC. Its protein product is CASNLGGGKETQYF.

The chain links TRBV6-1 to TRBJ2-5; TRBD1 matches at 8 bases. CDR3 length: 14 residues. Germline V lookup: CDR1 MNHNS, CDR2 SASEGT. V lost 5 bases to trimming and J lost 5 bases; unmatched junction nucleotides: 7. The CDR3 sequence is CASSRQGLTETQYF. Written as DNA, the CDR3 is TGTGCCAGCAGTAGACAGGGGTTGACCGAGACCCAGTACTTC.

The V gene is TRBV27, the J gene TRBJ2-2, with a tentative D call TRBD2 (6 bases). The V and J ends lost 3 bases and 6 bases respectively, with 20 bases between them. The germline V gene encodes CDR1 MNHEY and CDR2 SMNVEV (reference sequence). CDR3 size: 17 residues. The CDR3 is CASSFLTPTSIPGELFF. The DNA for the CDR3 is TGTGCCAGCAGTTTTTTAACTCCGACTAGTATACCCGGGGAGCTGTTTTTT.

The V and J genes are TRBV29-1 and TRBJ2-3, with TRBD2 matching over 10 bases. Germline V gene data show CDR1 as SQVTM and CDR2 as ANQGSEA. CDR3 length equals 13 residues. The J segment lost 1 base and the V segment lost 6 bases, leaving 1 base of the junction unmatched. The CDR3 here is CSVGTSGTDTQYF. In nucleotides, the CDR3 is TGCAGCGTCGGGACTAGCGGCACAGATACGCAGTATTTT.

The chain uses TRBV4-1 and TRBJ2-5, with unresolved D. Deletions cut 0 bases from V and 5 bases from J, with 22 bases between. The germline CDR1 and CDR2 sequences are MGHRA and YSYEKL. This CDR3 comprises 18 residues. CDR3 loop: CASSQDRHRIPVRETQYF. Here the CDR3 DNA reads TGCGCCAGCAGCCAAGATAGGCACAGAATCCCCGTCCGGGAGACCCAGTACTTC.

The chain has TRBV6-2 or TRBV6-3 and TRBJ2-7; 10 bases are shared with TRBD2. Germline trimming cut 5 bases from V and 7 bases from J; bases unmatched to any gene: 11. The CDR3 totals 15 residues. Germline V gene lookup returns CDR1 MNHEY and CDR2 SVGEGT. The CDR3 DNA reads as TGTGCCAGCAGTCTACGAGCGGGAGGGCCTGGAGAGCAGTACTTC. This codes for CASSLRAGGPGEQYF.

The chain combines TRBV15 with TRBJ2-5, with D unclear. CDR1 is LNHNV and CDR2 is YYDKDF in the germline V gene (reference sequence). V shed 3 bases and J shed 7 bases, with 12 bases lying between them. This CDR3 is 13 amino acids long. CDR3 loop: CATSSDPKGTQYF. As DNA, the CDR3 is TGTGCCACCAGCAGTGATCCCAAGGGGACCCAGTACTTC.

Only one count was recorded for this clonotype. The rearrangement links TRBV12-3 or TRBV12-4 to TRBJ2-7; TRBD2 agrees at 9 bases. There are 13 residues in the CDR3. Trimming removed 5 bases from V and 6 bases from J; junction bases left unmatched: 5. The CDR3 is CASSPGLAGEQYF. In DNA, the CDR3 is TGTGCCAGCAGTCCGGGACTAGCTGGCGAGCAGTACTTC.